The T cell receptor (beta chain) under discussion was sequenced for a study of early T cells in non-severe SARS-CoV-2 infection. Study-wide findings and caveats: Private and CD4 specificities were missed by VDJdb matching, which favored anti-spike CD8 responses.

The germline gives CDR1 MGHRA, CDR2 YSYEKL. CDR3 length: 14 residues. With 4 bases removed from V and 5 bases from J, the gap between germline ends came to 14 bases. This clonotype was detected only a few times. No antigen is known for it. TCRdb redid the calling of the 5' RACE reads with MiXCR, one entry per CDR3 protein. The table includes 50,000 or so distinct CDR3 sequences, 12% detected once. Sequencing was done on a sample of whole blood. The chain couples TRBV4-1 to TRBJ1-1; perhaps TRBD1 as D (6 bases). The source is an adult who was a healthcare worker with PCR-confirmed SARS-CoV-2 infection or an uninfected control (not recorded which). DNA for the CDR3: TGCGCCAGCAGCCGTATGAGGGGGGGTACTGAAGCTTTCTTT. Its translation: CASSRMRGGTEAFF.